A single sample gave rise to the 24 T cell receptor beta chains below, sequenced in a study of T cell repertoires in cytomegalovirus infection. The antigens of these receptors remain unknown. TCRdb used MiXCR to reprocess the reads, holding one entry per CDR3 protein. The sample lists a few hundred thousand distinct CDR3 sequences, roughly 34% seen once, with around a sixth in the top ten. The sample consisted of cultured PBMCs, taken from culture after CMV antigen stimulation. Receptors were obtained from a human donor in good health (CMV status not recorded). Some clones in this sample may be carry-over from other donors' samples.

V and J are TRBV7-9 and TRBJ2-7; D may be TRBD2 (5 bases). The CDR3 length is 16 residues. Per the germline V gene, CDR1 is SEHNR and CDR2 is FQNEAQ (reference sequence). V shed 5 bases and J shed 2 bases, with 19 bases lying between them. CDR3: CASSTGLKNRAYEQYF. The CDR3 coding sequence is TGTGCCAGCAGCACCGGACTCAAAAATAGGGCCTACGAGCAGTACTTC.

V usage is TRBV11-2 and J usage is TRBJ2-1; 10 bases are shared with TRBD2. The germline V gene encodes CDR1 SGHAT and CDR2 FQNNGV. V shed 5 bases, J shed 6 bases, and the junction held 19 bases outside the gene matches. The CDR3 runs to 19 residues. CDR3 protein: CASSPTRTPAGGPSNEQFF. Written as DNA, the CDR3 is TGTGCCAGCAGCCCCACGAGGACCCCAGCGGGAGGGCCCTCCAATGAGCAGTTCTTC.

This clonotype has ten or more counts. This chain links TRBV7-2 with TRBJ2-2; 10 nucleotides align to TRBD2. This CDR3 comprises 18 residues. Germline V CDR1 and CDR2: SGHTA, FQGNSA. V lost 1 base, J lost 6 bases, and 11 bases stayed unmatched. DNA for the CDR3: TGTGCCAGCAGCTTAGTCTCCCTAGCGGGAGTATCGGCCGGGGAGCTGTTTTTT. Its translation is CASSLVSLAGVSAGELFF.

This clonotype was found many times. The rearrangement links TRBV7-2 to TRBJ1-3; D remains ambiguous. V shed 1 base and J shed 0 bases, with 10 bases lying between them. The CDR3 sequence is 16 residues long. Germline CDR1 reads SGHTA; CDR2 reads FQGNSA. CDR3 bases: TGTGCCAGCAGCTTAGGTCTGGGAAACTCTGGAAACACCATATATTTT. Protein product: CASSLGLGNSGNTIYF.

The table lists this clonotype with a count of one. V and J are TRBV5-1 and TRBJ1-1; D gene ambiguous. There are 12 residues in the CDR3. The V end lost 4 bases, the J end lost 7 bases, and 11 bases lay between the germline ends. Germline assignment: CDR1 SGHRS and CDR2 YFSETQ. CDR3 coding DNA: TGCGCCAGCAGCAGCGGACGGATTGAAGCTTTCTTT. It translates to CASSSGRIEAFF.

This clonotype showed up just a few times. The CDR3 DNA sequence: TGTGCCAGCAGCTTAGCGCTGGGGCAGGGCGAAGAGACCCAGTACTTC. Encoded protein: CASSLALGQGEETQYF. The gene calls are TRBV7-6 and TRBJ2-5; tentatively, D is TRBD1 (5 bases). V gave up 0 bases and J gave up 3 bases, with 14 bases separating them. This CDR3 spans 16 amino acids. Germline-derived CDR1 and CDR2 are SGHVS and FNYEAQ.

The J gene is TRBJ1-2, the V gene TRBV7-9; TRBD1 agrees at 8 bases. The CDR3 runs 14 residues. Germline CDR1 SEHNR, CDR2 FQNEAQ (reference sequence). The ends lost 4 bases at V and 3 bases at J; junction bases unmatched: 4. CDR3 residues: CASSSPQGDYGYTF. For the CDR3, the DNA is TGTGCCAGCAGCTCACCACAGGGGGACTATGGCTACACCTTC.

The V call is TRBV4-3, the J call TRBJ1-2, with a weak D call TRBD1 (5 bases). V was trimmed by 2 bases and J by 8 bases, leaving 12 bases between them. Germline CDR1 is LGHNA and CDR2 is YSLEER. The CDR3 is 13 amino acids. The CDR3 nucleotides are TGCGCCAGCAGCCAAAGGAGGGGTCAGGGCTACACCTTC. Translating gives CASSQRRGQGYTF.

The rearrangement uses TRBV18 and TRBJ1-5; TRBD1 matches 9 bases. This CDR3 is built from 14 residues. Germline loops: CDR1 KGHSH, CDR2 LQKENI. The V segment lost 2 bases and the J segment 6 bases; nucleotides outside the gene matches: 2. The CDR3 nucleotides are TGTGCCAGCTCACCAGACAGGGGGGGTCAGCCCCAGCATTTT. It translates to CASSPDRGGQPQHF.

The V call is TRBV18, the J call TRBJ1-4; D is possibly TRBD1 (5 bases). The germline gives CDR1 KGHSH, CDR2 LQKENI. CDR3 length: 13 residues. V was pared by 3 bases and J by 7 bases, with 9 bases between. CDR3 bases: TGTGCCAGCTCACCGGGACCCCTTGAAAAACTGTTTTTT. Its protein is CASSPGPLEKLFF.

This clonotype appeared many times. This chain links TRBV7-9 with TRBJ2-5; 8 bases fit TRBD1. Losses at the gene ends were 4 bases for V and 5 bases for J; bases not matched to a gene: 9. Germline CDR1 reads SEHNR; CDR2 reads FQNEAQ (reference sequence). CDR3 length: 15 amino acids. In nucleotides, the CDR3 is TGTGCCAGCAGCTCCAACAGGGGGGCTGGGGAGACCCAGTACTTC. It is translated as CASSSNRGAGETQYF.

The rearrangement uses TRBV7-2 and TRBJ1-5, with 7 bases matching TRBD1. Losses at the gene ends were 5 bases for V and 6 bases for J; bases not matched to a gene: 7. Germline assignment: CDR1 SGHTA and CDR2 FQGNSA. CDR3 length: 14 residues. The CDR3 DNA reads TGTGCCAGCAGCAGAGGGCCAGGGGGTCAGCCCCAGCATTTT. This encodes CASSRGPGGQPQHF.

This clonotype was observed a handful of times. V gene TRBV11-2 combines with J gene TRBJ1-2; TRBD1 might be the D (6 bases). This CDR3 contains 16 residues. Germline CDR1 SGHAT, CDR2 FQNNGV. V shed 5 bases and J shed 0 bases, with 16 bases lying between them. The CDR3: CASSHSNWTANYGYTF. CDR3 bases: TGTGCCAGCAGCCACTCAAACTGGACAGCTAACTATGGCTACACCTTC.

The chain joins TRBV7-8 to TRBJ1-1; a weak D match, TRBD1 (5 bases). The CDR3 runs 13 residues. Looked up from germline, CDR1 is SGHVS and CDR2 is FQNEAQ. V lost 5 bases to trimming and J lost 8 bases, with 15 bases between them. The DNA of the CDR3 is TGTGCCAGCAGCATGAGGGACGGCAGGGAAGCTTTCTTT. Protein: CASSMRDGREAFF.

The chain is built from TRBV6-2 or TRBV6-3 and TRBJ1-1; the match to TRBD1 covers 8 bases. The V and J ends lost 5 bases and 5 bases, in that order; junction bases with no gene match: 13. The CDR3 contains 16 residues. Germline CDR1 MNHEY, CDR2 SVGEGT. CDR3 coding DNA: TGTGCCAGCAGTCAACCGAGAGGACAGGGTATAACTGAAGCTTTCTTT. It codes for CASSQPRGQGITEAFF.

The chain joins TRBV7-6 to TRBJ1-4, with 9 positions matching TRBD1. The junction had 15 bases not matched to a gene; V was cut back by 5 bases and J by 8 bases. Germline CDR1 reads SGHVS; CDR2 reads FNYEAQ. The length of the CDR3 is 17 residues. The CDR3 DNA reads as TGTGCCAGCAGCCCCCGTCCCGGGACAGGGACGGGCGAAAAACTGTTTTTT. Amino acids: CASSPRPGTGTGEKLFF. The full variable domain, rest sourced from reference TRBV7-6 and TRBJ1-4, is GAGVSQSPRYKVTKRGQDVALRCDPISGHVSLYWYRQALGQGPEFLTYFNYEAQQDKSGLPNDRFSAERPEGSISTLTIQRTEQRDSAMYRCASSPRPGTGTGEKLFFGSGTQLSVL.

The chain carries TRBV28 and TRBJ2-1; 7 bases are a match to TRBD2. V dropped 2 bases and J dropped 5; count of bases not matched to a gene: 6. This CDR3 comprises 15 residues. Germline CDR1 and CDR2: MDHEN and SYDVKM. CDR3 nucleotides: TGTGCCAGCAGTTTAAGGCAAGCGGGGCACAATGAGCAGTTCTTC. This sequence encodes CASSLRQAGHNEQFF.

This clonotype was counted many times. V usage is TRBV5-1 and J usage is TRBJ1-5, with D perhaps TRBD1 (5 bases). The CDR3 loop spans 14 amino acids. Trimming removed 0 bases from V and 3 bases from J, with 7 bases in between. Germline lookup yields CDR1 SGHRS and CDR2 YFSETQ. DNA of the CDR3: TGCGCCAGCAGCTTGGGAGGGGACAATCAGCCCCAGCATTTT. Translated, it gives CASSLGGDNQPQHF. Drawing the rest from reference TRBV5-1 and TRBJ1-5, the complete variable domain is KAGVTQTPRYLIKTRGQQVTLSCSPISGHRSVSWYQQTPGQGLQFLFEYFSETQRNKGNFPGRFSGRQFSNSRSEMNVSTLELGDSALYLCASSLGGDNQPQHFGDGTRLSIL.

CDR3 protein: CASSHYGGQETQYF. CDR3 nucleotide sequence: TGTGCCAGCAGCCACTACGGGGGGCAAGAGACCCAGTACTTC. This chain uses TRBV6-2 or TRBV6-3 with TRBJ2-5, with TRBD2 matching over 7 bases. Trimming took 6 bases from V and 2 from J; bases not matched to a gene: 6. This CDR3 contains 14 residues. CDR1 is MNHEY and CDR2 is SVGEGT in the germline V gene.

This clonotype was counted once. CDR3 DNA sequence: TGTGCCAGCCGGTATAGCGGGAGGGAGACCCAGTACTTC. The encoded protein is CASRYSGRETQYF. The chain couples TRBV12-3 or TRBV12-4 to TRBJ2-5, with 10 nucleotides matching TRBD2. This CDR3 comprises 13 residues. The J segment lost 5 bases and the V segment lost 8 bases, leaving 5 bases of the junction unmatched.

The V call is TRBV7-6, the J call TRBJ2-2; D call uncertain. V shed 3 bases and J shed 0 bases, with 8 bases lying between them. CDR1 SGHVS and CDR2 FNYEAQ come from the germline V gene. The CDR3 is 15 residues long. The CDR3 spells CASSLYTANTGELFF. DNA for the CDR3: TGTGCCAGCAGCTTGTACACGGCGAACACCGGGGAGCTGTTTTTT. Drawing the rest from reference TRBV7-6 and TRBJ2-2, the complete variable domain is GAGVSQSPRYKVTKRGQDVALRCDPISGHVSLYWYRQALGQGPEFLTYFNYEAQQDKSGLPNDRFSAERPEGSISTLTIQRTEQRDSAMYRCASSLYTANTGELFFGEGSRLTVL.

The V and J genes are TRBV27 and TRBJ1-2, with a weak D call TRBD1 (5 bases). The germline gives CDR1 MNHEY, CDR2 SMNVEV (reference sequence). The germline V and J ends were trimmed by 6 bases and 7 bases, with 15 bases remaining between them. The CDR3 has 13 residues. CDR3 in amino acids: CASSPAGAGGYTF. For the CDR3, the DNA is TGTGCCAGCAGCCCGGCCGGGGCGGGTGGCTACACCTTC.

This chain joins TRBV19 and TRBJ2-1; 9 bases fit TRBD2. V lost 2 bases, J lost 8 bases, and 1 base stayed unmatched. Germline values: CDR1 LNHDA, CDR2 SQIVND (reference sequence). This CDR3 region has 13 residues. As DNA, the CDR3 is TGTGCCAGTAGTATAATAGCGGGAGATGAGCAGTTCTTC. Its protein is CASSIIAGDEQFF.

The chain is built from TRBV4-2 and TRBJ2-1; 13 bases line up with TRBD2. Looked up from germline, CDR1 is LGHNA and CDR2 is YNFKEQ. The CDR3 sequence is 19 residues long. The ends lost 3 bases at V and 5 bases at J; junction bases unmatched: 13. The CDR3 is CASSHGLAGAFILDNEQFF. CDR3 bases: TGTGCCAGCAGCCATGGACTAGCGGGAGCTTTTATTTTGGACAATGAGCAGTTCTTC.